This T cell receptor beta chain is from a study of T-cell memory formation after mild COVID-19. This clonotype was seen more than once but under ten times. What it binds is unknown. V lost 1 base and J 0 bases, leaving 12 bases between the germline ends. This CDR3 has 17 amino acids. 5'RACE with constant-segment primers yielded barcoded, UMI-tagged TCR alpha and TCR beta cDNA libraries. TCRdb re-derived calls from the 5' RACE reads in MiXCR, one entry per CDR3 protein. This table has around 340,000 distinct CDR3 sequences, roughly an eighth appearing once. Study-wide findings and caveats: Contracting clones from day 15 to 85 had balanced CD4/CD8; later expanders favoured CD4+.

Sequences were obtained from PBMCs or a T cell subset sorted from them (not recorded which). The sequence was obtained from a man aged 18 to 35 who had mild COVID-19 (a few samples of this study predate the infection). Cell type and time point are not known. This chain connects TRBV12-3 or TRBV12-4 to TRBJ1-4; no definite D call. CDR3 sequence reads: CASSLEVRQATNEKLFF. DNA of the CDR3: TGTGCCAGCAGTTTAGAGGTGCGGCAGGCAACTAATGAAAAACTGTTTTTT.